This TCR beta chain was captured in a study of T-cell memory formation after mild COVID-19. Study-level findings and limits: Memory from before infection featured some responding clones, which suggests cross-reactive memory joined. Mainly in CM and EM were contracting CD4+ clones; CD8+ were in EMRA. Balance between CD4 and CD8 was seen in clones contracting day 15 to 85, and a CD4+ lean was seen in later expanders.

Looked up from germline, CDR1 is SNHLY and CDR2 is FYNNEI. Trimming took 4 bases from V and 2 from J; bases not matched to a gene: 6. The CDR3 is made up of 15 amino acids. Constant-segment primers and 5'RACE yielded cDNA libraries for TCR alpha and TCR beta, each carrying sample barcodes and UMIs. In TCRdb, the 5' RACE reads were re-called with MiXCR into one record per CDR3 protein. The repertoire includes more than 400,000 distinct CDR3 sequences, 15% to 20% of them detected once, and about 12% sits in the top ten. As for this clonotype: What it binds is unknown.

Specimen: PBMCs or a T cell subset sorted from them (not recorded which). The clonotype was recovered from an adult woman who had mild COVID-19 (a few samples of this study predate the infection). Cell type and time point are not known. V gene TRBV2 combines with J gene TRBJ2-7; 9 bases match TRBD2. CDR3 sequence: CASSVGGLAPYEQYF. The CDR3 nucleotides read TGTGCCAGCAGTGTTGGGGGACTAGCCCCCTACGAGCAGTACTTC.